This TCR beta chain was captured by sequencing in a study of metastatic and nonmetastatic thyroid tumors. Study overall: Malignant and benign thyroid patients had repertoires compared in peripheral blood and tumor or nodule tissue.

Thyroid surgery was preceded by no treatment in any patient. The authors' processing: In papillary thyroid cancer, a distant-metastasis classifier was built using CDR3 differences across clinicopathological groups. TCRdb re-called the PCR reads via MiXCR. TCRdb assigned the V and J calls; the authors' analysis was not used. Of more than 15,000 clones listed, approximately 22% are singletons. Turning to this clone: Its antigen is currently unknown.

This CDR3 has 12 amino acids. V gave up 6 bases and J gave up 6 bases, with 8 bases separating them. Findings of the study overall: Reported TCR beta diversity, measured in blood and tumor, was significantly higher for malignant thyroid tumors than for benign nodules.

The rearrangement uses TRBV12-3 or TRBV12-4 and TRBJ2-2; D is undetermined. The source material was adjacent normal tissue. The source is a female donor with papillary thyroid cancer or a benign thyroid nodule (not recorded which). Some clones in this sample may be carry-over from other donors' samples. Written as DNA, the CDR3 is TGTGCCAGCAGCAACCTACCCGGGGAGCTGTTTTTT. Its protein is CASSNLPGELFF.